A selection of T cell receptor beta chains follows, all from one sample in a study of T cells after yellow fever vaccination. From the 5' RACE reads, TCRdb called clonotypes with MiXCR, one entry per CDR3 protein. The table has 160,000 or so distinct CDR3 sequences, about 7% seen once; the top ten hold over 2%. This sample comprised CD4+ T cells sorted from PBMCs, obtained about 5 days after the first yellow fever vaccination. The receptors come from a man between 18 and 29 years old who received the YFV17D yellow fever vaccine. CDR3s include the opening cysteine and the closing phenylalanine or tryptophan. D genes are given only for firm matches. Clone size is not always given. Where it is, it says once, few, many or a class for expanded clones.

cdr3_aa cdr3_nt j_call clone_size d_call v_call
CASSLGGLADNEQFF TGTGCCAGCAGCTTAGGGGGACTAGCGGACAATGAGCAGTTCTTC TRBJ2-1 many TRBD2 TRBV7-3
CASKTDGELFF TGTGCCAGCAAAACTGACGGGGAGCTGTTTTTT TRBJ2-2 . . TRBV28
CSARVQTANTEAFF TGCAGTGCTAGAGTGCAGACAGCAAACACTGAAGCTTTCTTT TRBJ1-1 few . TRBV20-1
CASSYSNGGNQPQHF TGTGCCAGCAGTTACTCGAACGGTGGCAATCAGCCCCAGCATTTT TRBJ1-5 many . TRBV6-5
CASRPGTSGQETQYF TGTGCCAGCCGCCCAGGGACTAGCGGCCAAGAGACCCAGTACTTC TRBJ2-5 . TRBD2 TRBV7-2
CASSLDAGRNIQYF TGCGCCAGCAGCTTGGACGCGGGTCGGAACATTCAGTACTTC TRBJ2-4 many . TRBV5-1
CASSRQGETGGYTF TGTGCCAGCAGTCGACAGGGAGAGACAGGGGGCTACACCTTC TRBJ1-2 many TRBD1 TRBV6-5
CASSFRLAGNPDTQYF TGCGCCAGCAGCTTCAGACTAGCGGGAAATCCAGATACGCAGTATTTT TRBJ2-3 many TRBD2 TRBV5-1
CASSLEGTGWGGYTF TGTGCCAGCAGCTTAGAGGGGACAGGGTGGGGAGGCTACACCTTC TRBJ1-2 few TRBD1 TRBV7-2
CASSHMSYAETQYF TGTGCCAGCAGCCATATGAGTTACGCGGAGACCCAGTACTTC TRBJ2-5 many . TRBV14
CASSYSGGPETQYF TGTGCCAGCAGTTACTCTGGGGGGCCAGAGACCCAGTACTTC TRBJ2-5 many . TRBV6-5
CASSPELNTGELFF TGCGCCAGCAGCCCTGAGCTAAACACCGGGGAGCTGTTTTTT TRBJ2-2 few . TRBV5-1
CSARDQGGRNYGYTF TGCAGTGCTAGAGATCAAGGGGGGCGGAACTATGGCTACACCTTC TRBJ1-2 . . TRBV20-1
CASSPSSGGWNEQFF TGTGCCAGCAGCCCCTCTAGCGGGGGGTGGAATGAGCAGTTCTTC TRBJ2-1 few TRBD2 TRBV7-3
CSATLAGRGETQYF TGCAGTGCTACGTTAGCGGGGAGAGGGGAGACCCAGTACTTC TRBJ2-5 many TRBD2 TRBV20-1
CASSDSTGWTDTQYF TGTGCCAGCAGTGACTCTACAGGGTGGACAGATACGCAGTATTTT TRBJ2-3 many . TRBV6-4
CAWSVLSGLSYNEQFF TGTGCCTGGAGTGTACTATCTGGGCTCTCCTACAATGAGCAGTTCTTC TRBJ2-1 . . TRBV30
CASSSPAGTGMGTGELFF TGCGCCAGCAGCTCACCGGCCGGGACAGGGATGGGCACCGGGGAGCTGTTTTTT TRBJ2-2 . TRBD1 TRBV5-1
CASRQGTPETQYF TGTGCCAGCAGGCAAGGGACCCCAGAGACCCAGTACTTC TRBJ2-5 . . TRBV7-8
CASSFRAASPLHF TGTGCCAGCAGTTTCAGGGCGGCTTCACCCCTCCACTTT TRBJ1-6 many . TRBV27
CASSLALTDTQYF TGTGCCAGCAGCTTAGCCCTAACAGATACGCAGTATTTT TRBJ2-3 many . TRBV7-8
CASSPFPGSETQYF TGTGCCAGCAGCCCATTTCCAGGTTCAGAGACCCAGTACTTC TRBJ2-5 many . TRBV4-2